A selection of T cell receptor beta chains follows, all from one sample in a study of identical twins. TCRdb used MiXCR to reprocess the 5' RACE reads, holding one entry per CDR3 protein. The repertoire holds 600,000 to 850,000 distinct CDR3 sequences, with 15% to 20% as singletons. This sample was also put to use in a study of T cells expressing NK-cell markers.

Sequencing was performed on PBMCs. The receptors here all came from a woman between 18 and 29 years old in good health. Both conserved end residues are part of each CDR3. The order of the fields is J gene, V gene, CDR3 protein.

>TRBJ2-1|TRBV5-1
CASSNYNEQFF
>TRBJ2-3|TRBV7-2
CASSLGLAGVRDTQYF
>TRBJ1-2|TRBV6-5
CASSYSVAYGYTF
>TRBJ2-7|TRBV7-9
CASSLVPDRAYEQYF
>TRBJ2-7|TRBV9
CASSVSPGPNYEQYF
>TRBJ2-7|TRBV7-9
CASSSHGTSGYEQYF
>TRBJ2-2|TRBV28
CASSSGGKWTGELFF
>TRBJ2-7|TRBV25-1
CASSEWGGGGNEQYF
>TRBJ1-2|TRBV6-1
CASSETGGYGYTF
>TRBJ2-1|TRBV10-3
CAISEFSQELAGVSNEQFF
>TRBJ2-5|TRBV20-1
CSARDTSGQETQYF